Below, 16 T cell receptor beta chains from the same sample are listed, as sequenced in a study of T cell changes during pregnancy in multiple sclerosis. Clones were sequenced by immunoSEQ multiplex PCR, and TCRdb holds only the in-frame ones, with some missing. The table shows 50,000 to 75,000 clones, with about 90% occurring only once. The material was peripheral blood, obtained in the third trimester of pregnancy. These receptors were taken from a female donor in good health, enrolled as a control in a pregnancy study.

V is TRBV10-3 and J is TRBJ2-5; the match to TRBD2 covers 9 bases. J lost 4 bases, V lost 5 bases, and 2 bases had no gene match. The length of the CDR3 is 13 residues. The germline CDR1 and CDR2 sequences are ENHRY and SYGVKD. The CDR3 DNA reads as TGTGCCATCAGTCGTAGCGGGGGAGAGACCCAGTACTTC. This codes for CAISRSGGETQYF.

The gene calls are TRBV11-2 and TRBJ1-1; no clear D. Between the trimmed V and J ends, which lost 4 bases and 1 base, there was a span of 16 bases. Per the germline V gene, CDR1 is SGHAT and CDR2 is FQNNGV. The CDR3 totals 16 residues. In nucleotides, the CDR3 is TGTGCCAGCAGCTCGATTAACAGCCTACCGAACACTGAAGCTTTCTTT. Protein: CASSSINSLPNTEAFF.

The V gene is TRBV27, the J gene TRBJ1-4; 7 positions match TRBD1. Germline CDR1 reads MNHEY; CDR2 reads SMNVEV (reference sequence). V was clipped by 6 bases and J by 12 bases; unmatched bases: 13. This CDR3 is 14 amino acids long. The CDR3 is CASRPPGTDTQLFF. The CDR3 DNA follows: TGTGCCAGCAGACCCCCCGGGACAGATACCCAACTGTTTTTT.

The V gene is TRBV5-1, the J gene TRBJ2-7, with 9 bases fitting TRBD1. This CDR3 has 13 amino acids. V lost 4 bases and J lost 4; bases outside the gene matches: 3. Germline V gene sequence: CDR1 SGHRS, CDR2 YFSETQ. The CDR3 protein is CASSLDRGYEQYF. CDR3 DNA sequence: TGCGCCAGCAGCCTGGACAGGGGATACGAGCAGTACTTC.

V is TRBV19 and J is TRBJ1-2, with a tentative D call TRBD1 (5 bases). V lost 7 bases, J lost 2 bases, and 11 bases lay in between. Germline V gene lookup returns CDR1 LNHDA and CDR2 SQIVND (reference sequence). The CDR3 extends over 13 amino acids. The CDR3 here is CASMGQGNYGYTF. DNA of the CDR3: TGTGCCAGTATGGGCCAGGGAAACTATGGCTACACCTTC.

The CDR3 DNA reads TGTGCCAGCAGTGCATCGGACACCGGGGAGCTGTTTTTT. The encoded protein is CASSASDTGELFF. The rearrangement joins TRBV6-4 to TRBJ2-2; no reliable D call. There are 13 residues in the CDR3. CDR1 and CDR2 from the germline V gene are MRHNA and SNTAGT. V lost 4 bases, J lost 3 bases, and 6 bases lay in between.

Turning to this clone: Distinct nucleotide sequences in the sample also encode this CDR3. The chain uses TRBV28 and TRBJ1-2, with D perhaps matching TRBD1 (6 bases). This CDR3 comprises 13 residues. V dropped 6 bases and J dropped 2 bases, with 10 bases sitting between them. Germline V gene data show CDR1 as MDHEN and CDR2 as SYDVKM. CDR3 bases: TGTGCCAGCAGCCTAGGACAGAACTATGGCTACACCTTC. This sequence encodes CASSLGQNYGYTF.

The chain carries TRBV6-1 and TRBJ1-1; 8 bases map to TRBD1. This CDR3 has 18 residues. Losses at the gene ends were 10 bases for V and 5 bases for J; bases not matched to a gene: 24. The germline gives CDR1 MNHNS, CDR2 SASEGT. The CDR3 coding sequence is TGTGCCACCACTGACCTAGGACAGGGTTCAACAGGGAAAACTGAAGCTTTCTTT. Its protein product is CATTDLGQGSTGKTEAFF.

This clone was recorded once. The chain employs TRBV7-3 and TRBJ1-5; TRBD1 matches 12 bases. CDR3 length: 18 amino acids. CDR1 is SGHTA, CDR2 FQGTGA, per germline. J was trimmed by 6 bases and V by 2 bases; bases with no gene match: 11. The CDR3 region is CASSLGTGGAFQGQPQHF. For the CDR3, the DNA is TGTGCCAGCAGCTTAGGGACAGGGGGCGCTTTTCAAGGTCAGCCCCAGCATTTT.

The CDR3 sequence: CASSRDGAGRYTEAFF. CDR3 in DNA: TGCGCCAGCAGCCGAGACGGGGCAGGGAGGTACACTGAAGCTTTCTTT. The chain carries TRBV4-3 and TRBJ1-1, with D tentatively TRBD1 (5 bases). V lost 4 bases and J 3 bases, leaving 18 bases between the germline ends. Germline CDR1 is LGHNA and CDR2 is YSLEER. The CDR3 totals 16 residues.

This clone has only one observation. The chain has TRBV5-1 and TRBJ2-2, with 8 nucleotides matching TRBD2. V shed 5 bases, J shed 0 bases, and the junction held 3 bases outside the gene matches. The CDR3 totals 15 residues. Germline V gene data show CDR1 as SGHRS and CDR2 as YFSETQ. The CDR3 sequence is CASRQAGANTGELFF. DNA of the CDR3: TGCGCCAGCAGACAAGCGGGGGCGAACACCGGGGAGCTGTTTTTT.

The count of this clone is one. CDR3 region: CSVESGFVGELFF. The CDR3 coding sequence is TGCAGCGTTGAATCGGGGTTTGTCGGGGAGCTGTTTTTT. V gene TRBV29-1 combines with J gene TRBJ2-2; weak D call: TRBD2 (5 bases). This CDR3 is 13 amino acids long. CDR1 is SQVTM, CDR2 ANQGSEA, per germline. Trimming took off 2 bases at V and 7 bases at J, with 11 bases between the two ends.

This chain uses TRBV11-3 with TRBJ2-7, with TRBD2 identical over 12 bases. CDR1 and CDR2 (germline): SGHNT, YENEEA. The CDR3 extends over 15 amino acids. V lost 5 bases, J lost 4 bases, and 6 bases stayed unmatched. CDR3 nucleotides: TGTGCCAGCAGCATCAGACTAGCGGGAGTTTACGAGCAGTACTTC. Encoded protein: CASSIRLAGVYEQYF.

CDR3 in amino acids: CASSGLIGTVSGTQYF. In nucleotides, the CDR3 is TGTGCCAGCAGTGGGCTAATCGGGACAGTCTCCGGGACCCAGTACTTC. V is TRBV27 and J is TRBJ2-5; TRBD1 matches at 7 bases. Germline V gene data show CDR1 as MNHEY and CDR2 as SMNVEV (reference sequence). This CDR3 spans 16 amino acids. Trimming at V came to 5 bases and at J to 7 bases, leaving 16 bases not matched to a gene.

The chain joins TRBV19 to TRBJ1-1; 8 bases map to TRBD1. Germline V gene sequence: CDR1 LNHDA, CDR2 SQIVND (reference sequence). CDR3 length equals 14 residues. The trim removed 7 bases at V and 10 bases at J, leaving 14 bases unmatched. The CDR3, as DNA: TGTGCCAGTACCTATAGCACGACAGGGGATACAGCTTTCTTT. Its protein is CASTYSTTGDTAFF.

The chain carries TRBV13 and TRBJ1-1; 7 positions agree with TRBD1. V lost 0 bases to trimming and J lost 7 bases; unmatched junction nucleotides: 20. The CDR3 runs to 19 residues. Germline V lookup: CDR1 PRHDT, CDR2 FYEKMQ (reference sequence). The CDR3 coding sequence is TGTGCCAGCAGCTTAGGCCAAGGGGACCGAACAGGGGATAGTGGTGAAGCTTTCTTT. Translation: CASSLGQGDRTGDSGEAFF.